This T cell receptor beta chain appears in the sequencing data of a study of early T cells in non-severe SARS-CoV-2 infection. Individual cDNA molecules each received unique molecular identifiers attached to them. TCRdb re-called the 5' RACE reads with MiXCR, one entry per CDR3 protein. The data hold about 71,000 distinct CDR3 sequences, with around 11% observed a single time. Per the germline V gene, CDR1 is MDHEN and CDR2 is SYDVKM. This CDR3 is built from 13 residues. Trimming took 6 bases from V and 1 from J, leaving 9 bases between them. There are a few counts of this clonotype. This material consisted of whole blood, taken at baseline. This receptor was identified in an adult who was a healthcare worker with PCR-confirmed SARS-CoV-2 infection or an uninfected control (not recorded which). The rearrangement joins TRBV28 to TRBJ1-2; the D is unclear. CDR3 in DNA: TGTGCCAGCAGCCCTCCGGTTAACTATGGCTACACCTTC. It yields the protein CASSPPVNYGYTF.